Presented here are 2 T cell receptor beta chains from one specimen sequenced in a study of OX40 agonist ivuxolimab in advanced cancers. Receptor libraries were prepared by the immunoSEQ multiplex PCR assay. Here the immuneACCESS table is served through TCRdb, limited to in-frame sequences with V and J called. Missing clones are a known gap in these copies; in checked studies unresolved V genes cover under half, and the rest lacks a known reason. This sample gives 70,000 to 85,000 clones in total; 84% of them show up just once. Jointly, the top ten make up over 2% of the sample. The input for sequencing was CD4+ or CD8+ T cells sorted from blood, taken in a trial of the OX40 agonist ivuxolimab. These receptors all stem from an adult with an advanced solid tumor such as melanoma, head and neck, liver or kidney cancer.

This clone was recorded a few times. This chain connects TRBV4-2 to TRBJ2-5; TRBD2 agrees at 8 bases. Germline values: CDR1 LGHNA, CDR2 YNFKEQ. The CDR3 is 15 residues long. J lost 5 bases, V lost 5 bases, and 10 bases had no gene match. This CDR3 is CASSSHRGGQETQYF. The CDR3, as DNA: TGTGCCAGCAGCTCTCACCGGGGGGGCCAGGAGACCCAGTACTTC.

The genes are TRBV11-3 and TRBJ2-2; a possible D gene is TRBD1 (6 bases). CDR3 length equals 15 residues. Germline-derived CDR1 and CDR2 are SGHNT and YENEEA. Trimming stripped 5 bases from V and 0 bases from J, with 10 bases between. The CDR3 nucleotides are TGTGCCAGCAGCCGGACAGCCACGAACACCGGGGAGCTGTTTTTT. This encodes CASSRTATNTGELFF.